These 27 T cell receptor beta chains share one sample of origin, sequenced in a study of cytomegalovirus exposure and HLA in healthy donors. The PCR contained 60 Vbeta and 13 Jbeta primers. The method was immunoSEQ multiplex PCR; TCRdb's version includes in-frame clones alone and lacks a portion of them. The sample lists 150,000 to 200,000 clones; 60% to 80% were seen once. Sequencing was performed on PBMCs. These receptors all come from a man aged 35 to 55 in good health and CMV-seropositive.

The CDR3 region has the DNA TGTGCCAGCAGTCTTTCGTTGAGCAATCAGCCCCAGCATTTT. It yields the protein CASSLSLSNQPQHF. The chain carries TRBV7-8 and TRBJ1-5; D uncertain. With 6 bases removed from V and 1 base from J, the gap between germline ends came to 10 bases. The germline V gene has CDR1 SGHVS and CDR2 FQNEAQ. This CDR3 region has 14 residues.

CDR3 DNA sequence: TGCGCCAGCAGCAGACGAGCGGGGTCAGAGGAGACCCAGTACTTC. As protein: CASSRRAGSEETQYF. The chain recombines TRBV5-1 with TRBJ2-5, with 7 bases that match TRBD2. This CDR3 is built from 15 residues. J was trimmed by 5 bases and V by 4 bases; bases with no gene match: 11. Germline CDR1 reads SGHRS; CDR2 reads YFSETQ.

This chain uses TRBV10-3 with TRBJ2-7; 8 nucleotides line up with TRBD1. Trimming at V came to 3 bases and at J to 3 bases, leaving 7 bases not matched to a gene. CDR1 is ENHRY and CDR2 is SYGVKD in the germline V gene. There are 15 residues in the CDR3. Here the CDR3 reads CAISENGQGNYEQYF. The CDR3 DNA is TGTGCCATCAGTGAAAATGGACAGGGTAACTACGAGCAGTACTTC.

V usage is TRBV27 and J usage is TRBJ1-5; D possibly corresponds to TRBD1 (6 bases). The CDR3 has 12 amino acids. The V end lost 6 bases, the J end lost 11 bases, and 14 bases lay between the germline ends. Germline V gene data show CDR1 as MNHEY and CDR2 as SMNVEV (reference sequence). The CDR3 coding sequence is TGTGCCAGCAGACACAGGGCAGGGTCCCAGCATTTT. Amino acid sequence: CASRHRAGSQHF.

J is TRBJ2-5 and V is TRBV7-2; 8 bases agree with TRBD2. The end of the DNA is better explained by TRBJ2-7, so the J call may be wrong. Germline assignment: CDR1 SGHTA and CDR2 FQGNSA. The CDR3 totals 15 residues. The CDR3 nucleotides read TGTGCCAGCAGCTTAGGGAGCGGGAGCTCCTACGAGCAGTACTTC. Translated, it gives CASSLGSGSSYEQYF.

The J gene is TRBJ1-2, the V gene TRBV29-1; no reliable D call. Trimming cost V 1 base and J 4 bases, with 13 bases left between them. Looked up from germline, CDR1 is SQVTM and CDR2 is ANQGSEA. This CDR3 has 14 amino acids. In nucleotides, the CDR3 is TGCAGCGTTGAAGGGGTCAGCGCTGCCTATGGCTACACCTTC. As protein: CSVEGVSAAYGYTF.

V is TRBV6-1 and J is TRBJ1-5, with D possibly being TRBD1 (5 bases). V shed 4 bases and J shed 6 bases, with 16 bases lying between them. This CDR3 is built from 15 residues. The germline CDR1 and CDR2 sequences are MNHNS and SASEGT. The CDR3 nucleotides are TGTGCCAGCAGTGCCGGACACGGGGGTCGTCAGCCCCAGCATTTT. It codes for CASSAGHGGRQPQHF.

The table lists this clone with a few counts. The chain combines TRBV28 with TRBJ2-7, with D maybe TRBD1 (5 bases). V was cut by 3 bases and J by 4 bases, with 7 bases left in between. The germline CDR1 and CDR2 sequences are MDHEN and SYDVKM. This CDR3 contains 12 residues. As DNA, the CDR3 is TGTGCCAGCAGTTTTTACAGGTACGAGCAGTACTTC. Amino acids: CASSFYRYEQYF.

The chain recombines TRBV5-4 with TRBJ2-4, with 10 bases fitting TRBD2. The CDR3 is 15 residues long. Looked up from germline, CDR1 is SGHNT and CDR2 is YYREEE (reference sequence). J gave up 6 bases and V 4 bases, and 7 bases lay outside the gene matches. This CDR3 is CASSRAGGRPNIQYF. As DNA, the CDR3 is TGTGCCAGCAGCCGAGCGGGAGGGCGGCCAAACATTCAGTACTTC.

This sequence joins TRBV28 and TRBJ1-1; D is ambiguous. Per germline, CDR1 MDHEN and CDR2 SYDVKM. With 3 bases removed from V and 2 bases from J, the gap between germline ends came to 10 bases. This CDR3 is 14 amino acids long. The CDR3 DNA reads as TGTGCCAGCAGTTTTGGCCAGAAAAACACTGAAGCTTTCTTT. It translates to CASSFGQKNTEAFF.

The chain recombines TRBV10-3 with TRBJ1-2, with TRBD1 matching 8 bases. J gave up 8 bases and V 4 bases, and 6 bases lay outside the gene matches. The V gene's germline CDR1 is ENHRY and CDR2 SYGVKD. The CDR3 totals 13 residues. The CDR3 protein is CAISGTGPKGYTF. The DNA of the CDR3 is TGTGCCATCAGTGGGACAGGGCCCAAAGGCTACACCTTC.

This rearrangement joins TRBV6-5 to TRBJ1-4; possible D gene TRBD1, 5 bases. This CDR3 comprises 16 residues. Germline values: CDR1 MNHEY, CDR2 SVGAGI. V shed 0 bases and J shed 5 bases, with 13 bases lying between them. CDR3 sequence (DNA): TGTGCCAGCAGTTACTCGGTTGCCAGGGCGAATGAAAAACTGTTTTTT. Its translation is CASSYSVARANEKLFF.

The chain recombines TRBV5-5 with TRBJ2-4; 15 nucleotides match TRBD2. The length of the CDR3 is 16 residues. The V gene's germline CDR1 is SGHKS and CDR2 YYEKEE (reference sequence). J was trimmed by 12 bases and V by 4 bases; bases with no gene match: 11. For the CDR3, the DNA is TGTGCCAGCAGCATACGGACTAGCGGGAGGGCTGACAGTCAGTACTTC. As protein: CASSIRTSGRADSQYF.

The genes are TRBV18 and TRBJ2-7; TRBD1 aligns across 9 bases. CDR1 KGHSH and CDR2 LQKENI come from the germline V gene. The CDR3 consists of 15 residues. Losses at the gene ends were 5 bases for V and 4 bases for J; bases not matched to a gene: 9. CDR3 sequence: CASSAGTGLLYEQYF. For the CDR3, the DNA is TGTGCCAGCTCAGCCGGGACAGGGCTTTTGTACGAGCAGTACTTC.

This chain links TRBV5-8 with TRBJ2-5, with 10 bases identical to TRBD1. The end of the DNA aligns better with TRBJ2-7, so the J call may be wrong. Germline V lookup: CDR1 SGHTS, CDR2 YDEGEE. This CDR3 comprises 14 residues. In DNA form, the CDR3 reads TGTGCCAGCAGCCTGGGACAGGGGAAATACGAGCAGTACTTC. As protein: CASSLGQGKYEQYF.

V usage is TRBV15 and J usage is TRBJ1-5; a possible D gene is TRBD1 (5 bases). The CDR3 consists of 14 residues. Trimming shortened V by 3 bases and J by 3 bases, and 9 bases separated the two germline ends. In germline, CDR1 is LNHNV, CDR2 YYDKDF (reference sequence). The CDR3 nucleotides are TGTGCCACCAGCAGGGAGGGGTACAATCAGCCCCAGCATTTT. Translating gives CATSREGYNQPQHF.

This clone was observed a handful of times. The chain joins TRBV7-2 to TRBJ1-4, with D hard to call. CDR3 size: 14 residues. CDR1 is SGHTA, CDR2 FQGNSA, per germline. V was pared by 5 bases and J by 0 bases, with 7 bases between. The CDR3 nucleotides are TGTGCCAGCAGCGTACATGCAACTAATGAAAAACTGTTTTTT. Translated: CASSVHATNEKLFF.

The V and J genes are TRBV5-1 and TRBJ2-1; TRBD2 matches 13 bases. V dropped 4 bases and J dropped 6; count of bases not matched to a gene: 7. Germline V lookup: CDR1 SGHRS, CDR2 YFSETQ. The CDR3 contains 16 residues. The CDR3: CASSPTSGRSLNEQFF. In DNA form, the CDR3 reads TGCGCCAGCAGCCCGACTAGCGGGAGGTCTCTCAATGAGCAGTTCTTC. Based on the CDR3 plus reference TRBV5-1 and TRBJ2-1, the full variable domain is KAGVTQTPRYLIKTRGQQVTLSCSPISGHRSVSWYQQTPGQGLQFLFEYFSETQRNKGNFPGRFSGRQFSNSRSEMNVSTLELGDSALYLCASSPTSGRSLNEQFFGPGTRLTVL.

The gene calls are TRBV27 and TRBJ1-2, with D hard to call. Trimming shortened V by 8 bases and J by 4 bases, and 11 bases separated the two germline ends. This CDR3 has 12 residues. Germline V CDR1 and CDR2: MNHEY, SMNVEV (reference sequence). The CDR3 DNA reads TGTGCCAGCCACGCGGGAGGCTATGGCTACACCTTC. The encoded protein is CASHAGGYGYTF.

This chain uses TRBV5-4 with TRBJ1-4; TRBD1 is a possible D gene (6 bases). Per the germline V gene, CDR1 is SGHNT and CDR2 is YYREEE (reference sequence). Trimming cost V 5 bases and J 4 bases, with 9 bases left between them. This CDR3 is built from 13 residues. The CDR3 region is CASSKDSNEKLFF. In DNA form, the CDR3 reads TGTGCCAGCAGTAAGGACAGTAATGAAAAACTGTTTTTT.

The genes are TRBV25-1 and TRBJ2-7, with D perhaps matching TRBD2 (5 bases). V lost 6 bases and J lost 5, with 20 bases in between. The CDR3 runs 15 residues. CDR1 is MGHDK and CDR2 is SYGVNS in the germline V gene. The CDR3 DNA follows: TGTGCCAGCAGCCCAGCCCCCGGGAACGCCCACGAGCAGTACTTC. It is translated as CASSPAPGNAHEQYF.

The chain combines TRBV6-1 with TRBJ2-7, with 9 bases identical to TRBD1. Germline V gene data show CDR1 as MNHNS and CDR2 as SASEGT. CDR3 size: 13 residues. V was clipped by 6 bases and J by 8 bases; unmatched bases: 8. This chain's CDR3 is CASSYGQGNKQYF. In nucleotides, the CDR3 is TGTGCCAGCAGCTACGGACAGGGGAACAAGCAGTACTTC.

The CDR3 sequence: CASSLDPSSYSETQYF. DNA for the CDR3: TGTGCCAGCAGCTTAGATCCTAGCTCCTATTCTGAGACCCAGTACTTC. This chain connects TRBV11-3 to TRBJ2-5; D is perhaps TRBD2 (5 bases). There are 16 residues in the CDR3. Germline values: CDR1 SGHNT, CDR2 YENEEA. The germline V and J ends were trimmed by 0 bases and 5 bases, with 16 bases remaining between them.

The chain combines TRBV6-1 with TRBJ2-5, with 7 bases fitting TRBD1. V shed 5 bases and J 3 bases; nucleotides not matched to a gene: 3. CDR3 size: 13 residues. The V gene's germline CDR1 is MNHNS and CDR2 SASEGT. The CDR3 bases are TGTGCCAGCAGTACCGGGACAGAAGAGACCCAGTACTTC. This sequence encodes CASSTGTEETQYF.

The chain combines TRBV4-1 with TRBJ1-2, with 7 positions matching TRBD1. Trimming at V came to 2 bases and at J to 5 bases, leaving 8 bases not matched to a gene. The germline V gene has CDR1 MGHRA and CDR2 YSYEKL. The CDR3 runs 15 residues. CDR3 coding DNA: TGCGCCAGCAGCCAAAGACAGGGTACCCCATATGGCTACACCTTC. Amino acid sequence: CASSQRQGTPYGYTF.

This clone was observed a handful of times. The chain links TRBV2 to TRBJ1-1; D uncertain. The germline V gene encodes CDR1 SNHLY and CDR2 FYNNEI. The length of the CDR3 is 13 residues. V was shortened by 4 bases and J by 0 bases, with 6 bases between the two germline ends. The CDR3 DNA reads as TGTGCCAGCAGTGGAGAAGTGAACACTGAAGCTTTCTTT. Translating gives CASSGEVNTEAFF.

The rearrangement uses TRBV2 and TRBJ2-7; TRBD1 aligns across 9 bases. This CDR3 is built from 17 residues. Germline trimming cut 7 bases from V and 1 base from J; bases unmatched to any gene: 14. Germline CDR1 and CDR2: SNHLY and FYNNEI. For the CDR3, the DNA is TGTGCCAGCACCCAAGGGGGTAGGACAGGGGCTTCCTACGAGCAGTACTTC. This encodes CASTQGGRTGASYEQYF.